Listed below are T cell receptor beta chains from one sample, sequenced in a study of T-cell reconstitution after alpha-beta-depleted transplantation in children. TCRdb reprocessed the PCR reads via MiXCR and lists one record per CDR3 protein. The profile shows around 270,000 distinct CDR3 sequences, less than 9.5% of them singletons. The sample consisted of peripheral blood, taken 360 days after TCRalphabeta/CD19-depleted stem cell transplant. These TCRs come from a female patient aged 2-15 years who had a stem cell transplant for Fanconi anemia, so the T cells may come from the graft donor. The CDR3 runs from the conserved cysteine through the conserved F or W. D genes are given only for firm matches. Not all rows give a size; the values are once, few, many and, for expanded clones, a class.

v_call	j_call	clone_size	d_call	cdr3_aa	cdr3_nt
TRBV5-1	TRBJ1-3	few	NA	CASSTGTPGNTIYF	TGCGCCAGCAGCACCGGGACTCCTGGAAACACCATATATTTT
TRBV20-1	TRBJ2-7	NA	NA	CSARGGRSYEQYF	TGCAGTGCTAGGGGGGGCAGATCCTACGAGCAGTACTTC
TRBV7-2	TRBJ1-1	many	NA	CASSLSGAGTEAFF	TGTGCCAGCAGCTTATCTGGGGCGGGCACTGAAGCTTTCTTT
TRBV5-1	TRBJ2-1	NA	NA	CASSLRGISYNEQFF	TGCGCCAGCAGCTTGAGGGGAATAAGCTACAATGAGCAGTTCTTC
TRBV12-3/TRBV12-4	TRBJ1-1	many	NA	CASSPDSFGAFF	TGTGCCAGCAGTCCCGACTCCTTCGGAGCTTTCTTT
TRBV25-1	TRBJ2-7	many	TRBD2	CASSEYFTSGRNTYEQYF	TGTGCCAGCAGTGAATATTTCACTAGCGGGAGAAACACCTACGAGCAGTACTTC
TRBV5-1	TRBJ1-6	NA	NA	CASSVMGYNSPLHF	TGCGCCAGCAGTGTTATGGGGTATAATTCACCCCTCCACTTT
TRBV7-8	TRBJ2-7	many	TRBD1	CASSLMIGWDRGPYEQYF	TGTGCCAGCAGCTTAATGATTGGATGGGACAGGGGCCCCTACGAGCAGTACTTC
TRBV6-2/TRBV6-3	TRBJ2-4	few	TRBD2	CASTLAGGLGENIQYF	TGTGCCAGCACCTTAGCGGGGGGACTTGGGGAAAACATTCAGTACTTC
TRBV7-2	TRBJ2-2	few	NA	CASSARDSYTGELFF	TGTGCCAGCAGCGCCCGGGACTCTTACACCGGGGAGCTGTTTTTT
TRBV9	TRBJ2-3	many	TRBD2	CASSELASLTDTQYF	TGTGCCAGCAGCGAACTAGCGTCGCTTACAGATACGCAGTATTTT
TRBV6-2/TRBV6-3	TRBJ2-7	few	TRBD2	CASSYSIAWSSGGSYEQYF	TGTGCCAGCAGTTACTCGATAGCTTGGTCTAGCGGGGGAAGCTACGAGCAGTACTTC
TRBV11-2	TRBJ2-4	NA	NA	CASSLVGATASAKNIQYF	TGTGCCAGCAGCTTAGTGGGAGCGACAGCGTCGGCCAAAAACATTCAGTACTTC
TRBV10-2	TRBJ1-6	NA	NA	CASSEKGSGNSPLHF	TGCGCCAGCAGTGAGAAGGGCTCGGGCAATTCACCCCTCCACTTT
TRBV2	TRBJ1-1	many	NA	CASRSNWGIGEDTEAFF	TGTGCCAGCCGGTCAAACTGGGGTATTGGTGAGGACACTGAAGCTTTCTTT
TRBV10-3	TRBJ2-5	NA	NA	CAISESTWGETQYF	TGTGCCATCAGTGAGTCGACTTGGGGGGAGACCCAGTACTTC
TRBV10-3	TRBJ1-2	many	NA	CAISEDPGVDYTF	TGTGCCATCAGTGAGGATCCAGGGGTGGACTACACCTTC
TRBV28	TRBJ1-2	few	TRBD1	CASRTGGRNYGYTF	TGTGCCAGCAGAACAGGGGGAAGGAACTATGGCTACACCTTC
TRBV10-3	TRBJ1-5	many	TRBD1	CAIGRGQGSNQPQHF	TGTGCCATCGGCAGGGGACAGGGTAGCAATCAGCCCCAGCATTTT
TRBV6-2/TRBV6-3	TRBJ2-1	few	TRBD1	CASTNRGEYNEQFF	TGTGCCAGCACCAACAGGGGGGAGTACAATGAGCAGTTCTTC
TRBV27	TRBJ2-3	NA	NA	CASSWVSTQYF	TGTGCCAGCAGTTGGGTTAGTACGCAGTATTTT
TRBV18	TRBJ2-7	NA	TRBD2	CASSPSRLAGYEQYF	TGTGCCAGCTCACCAAGTCGACTAGCGGGATACGAGCAGTACTTC
TRBV20-1	TRBJ1-2	few	TRBD1	CSARPPGTGNGYTF	TGCAGTGCTAGGCCCCCCGGGACAGGGAACGGCTACACCTTC
TRBV12-3/TRBV12-4	TRBJ2-5	many	TRBD2	CASSHSGEETQYF	TGTGCCAGCAGCCACAGCGGGGAAGAGACCCAGTACTTC
TRBV28	TRBJ2-7	many	TRBD1	CASSHALQGAFYEQYF	TGTGCCAGCAGTCACGCCCTACAGGGGGCTTTCTACGAGCAGTACTTC
TRBV5-1	TRBJ2-3	many	NA	CASSLARGVDTQYF	TGCGCCAGCAGCTTGGCTAGGGGGGTTGATACGCAGTATTTT
TRBV28	TRBJ1-4	NA	TRBD1	CASSFRTGDIEKLFF	TGTGCCAGCAGTTTTAGGACAGGGGATATTGAAAAACTGTTTTTT
TRBV12-3/TRBV12-4	TRBJ2-1	many	NA	CASSFGGLNEQFF	TGTGCCAGCAGTTTCGGGGGGCTGAATGAGCAGTTCTTC
TRBV5-1	TRBJ2-1	many	NA	CASSQFSNEQFF	TGCGCCAGCAGCCAATTTTCAAATGAGCAGTTCTTC
TRBV20-1	TRBJ1-5	many	NA	CSARDESRANQPQHF	TGCAGTGCTAGAGATGAAAGTAGAGCAAATCAGCCCCAGCATTTT
TRBV3-1	TRBJ1-2	NA	NA	CAVSRAADNYGYTF	TGTGCCGTTAGCCGGGCGGCCGATAACTATGGCTACACCTTC
TRBV5-1	TRBJ2-2	many	NA	CASSLLPGTDTGELFF	TGCGCCAGCAGCTTGTTGCCAGGGACGGACACCGGGGAGCTGTTTTTT
TRBV12-3/TRBV12-4	TRBJ1-6	many	TRBD1	CASSLTGVGNSPLHF	TGTGCCAGCAGTTTAACAGGGGTTGGGAATTCACCCCTCCACTTT
TRBV29-1	TRBJ1-2	NA	NA	CSVDGQVANYGYTF	TGCAGCGTTGACGGCCAGGTCGCTAACTATGGCTACACCTTC
TRBV2	TRBJ2-5	NA	TRBD2	CASREGLAGDNQYF	TGTGCCAGCAGGGAAGGACTAGCGGGAGACAACCAGTACTTC
TRBV28	TRBJ2-2	NA	NA	CAARGGQTGELFF	TGTGCCGCTCGAGGAGGTCAAACCGGGGAGCTGTTTTTT
TRBV21-1	TRBJ1-2	many	NA	CASSKGAGRYGYTF	TGTGCCAGCAGCAAAGGAGCAGGGCGCTATGGCTACACCTTC
TRBV12-3/TRBV12-4	TRBJ1-1	many	NA	CASSSQRDILEAFF	TGTGCCAGCAGTTCCCAGAGGGACATACTTGAAGCTTTCTTT
TRBV7-2	TRBJ1-3	many	NA	CASSFGPRNTIYF	TGTGCCAGCAGCTTTGGCCCACGAAACACCATATATTTT
TRBV12-3/TRBV12-4	TRBJ2-3	many	NA	CASSLQITTDTQYF	TGTGCCAGCAGTTTGCAAATTACCACAGATACGCAGTATTTT
TRBV27	TRBJ2-7	many	TRBD1	CASSLSSGTVSYEQYF	TGTGCCAGCAGTCTCTCTTCCGGGACAGTTTCCTACGAGCAGTACTTC
TRBV5-1	TRBJ2-1	many	TRBD1	CASSGQGGINEQFF	TGCGCCAGCAGTGGACAGGGGGGGATTAATGAGCAGTTCTTC
TRBV6-5	TRBJ2-3	many	TRBD2	CASSWGTSGDPLDTQYF	TGTGCCAGCAGTTGGGGTACTAGCGGGGATCCGTTGGATACGCAGTATTTT
TRBV7-2	TRBJ1-2	many	NA	CASSLAGGNYGYTF	TGTGCCAGCAGCTTAGCAGGGGGTAACTATGGCTACACCTTC
TRBV28	TRBJ1-2	many	NA	CASSFRGAFGYTF	TGTGCCAGCAGTTTTCGGGGCGCTTTTGGCTACACCTTC
TRBV5-1	TRBJ2-1	many	NA	CASNHFGTTTNEQFF	TGCGCCAGCAACCACTTTGGGACAACCACCAATGAGCAGTTCTTC
TRBV11-1	TRBJ2-7	NA	TRBD2	CASNGREGRVEQYF	TGTGCCAGCAACGGGCGGGAGGGCCGTGTCGAGCAGTACTTC
TRBV7-2	TRBJ1-1	few	TRBD1	CASSFNPGQPNTEAFF	TGTGCCAGCAGCTTCAACCCGGGACAGCCGAACACTGAAGCTTTCTTT
TRBV12-3/TRBV12-4	TRBJ2-1	many	TRBD2	CASSRHSGGTSEQFF	TGTGCCAGCAGTCGTCATAGCGGGGGAACCTCAGAGCAGTTCTTC
TRBV12-3/TRBV12-4	TRBJ2-4	many	NA	CASSRARNIQYF	TGTGCCAGCAGCCGCGCTCGAAACATTCAGTACTTC
TRBV4-2	TRBJ1-5	NA	NA	CASSPDFRDNQPQHF	TGTGCCAGCAGCCCAGACTTTCGTGACAATCAGCCCCAGCATTTT